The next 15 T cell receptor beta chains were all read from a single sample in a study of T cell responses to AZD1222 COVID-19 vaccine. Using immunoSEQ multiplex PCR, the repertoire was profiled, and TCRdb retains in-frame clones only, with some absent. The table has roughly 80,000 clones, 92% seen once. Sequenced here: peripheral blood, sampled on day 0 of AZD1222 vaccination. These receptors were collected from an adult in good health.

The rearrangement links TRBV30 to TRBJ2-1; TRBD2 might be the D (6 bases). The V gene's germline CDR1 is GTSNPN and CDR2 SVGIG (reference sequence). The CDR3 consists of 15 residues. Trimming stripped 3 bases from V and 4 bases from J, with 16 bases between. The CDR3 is CAWSRGLGIYNEQFF. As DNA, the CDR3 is TGTGCCTGGAGCCGGGGACTGGGCATTTACAATGAGCAGTTCTTC.

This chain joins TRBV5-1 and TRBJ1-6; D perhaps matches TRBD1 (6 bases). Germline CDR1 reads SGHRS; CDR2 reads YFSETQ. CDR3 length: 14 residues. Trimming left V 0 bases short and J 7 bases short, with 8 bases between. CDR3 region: CASSLVQGNSPLHF. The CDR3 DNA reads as TGCGCCAGCAGCTTGGTCCAGGGGAATTCACCCCTCCACTTT.

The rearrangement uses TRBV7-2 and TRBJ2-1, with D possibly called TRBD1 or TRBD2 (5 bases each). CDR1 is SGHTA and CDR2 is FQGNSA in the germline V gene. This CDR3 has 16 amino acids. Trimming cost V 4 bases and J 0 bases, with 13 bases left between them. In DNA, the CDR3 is TGTGCCAGCAGCTGGGGTGACAGCGGCTCCTACAATGAGCAGTTCTTC. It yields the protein CASSWGDSGSYNEQFF.

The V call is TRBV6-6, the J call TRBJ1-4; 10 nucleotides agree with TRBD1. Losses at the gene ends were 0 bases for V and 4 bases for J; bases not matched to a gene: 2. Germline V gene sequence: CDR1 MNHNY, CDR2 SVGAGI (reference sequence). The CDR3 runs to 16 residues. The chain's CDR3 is CASSYSGTGDNEKLFF. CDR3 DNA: TGTGCCAGCAGTTACTCCGGGACAGGGGATAATGAAAAACTGTTTTTT.

CDR3 residues: CASSRAPGLAGVDLFF. In nucleotides, the CDR3 is TGTGCCAGTAGCCGGGCGCCGGGACTAGCGGGAGTTGATCTGTTCTTC. The V call is TRBV19, the J call TRBJ2-1, with TRBD2 matching 14 bases. Trimming took 6 bases from V and 15 from J; bases not matched to a gene: 16. The length of the CDR3 is 16 residues. Germline-derived CDR1 and CDR2 are LNHDA and SQIVND (reference sequence).

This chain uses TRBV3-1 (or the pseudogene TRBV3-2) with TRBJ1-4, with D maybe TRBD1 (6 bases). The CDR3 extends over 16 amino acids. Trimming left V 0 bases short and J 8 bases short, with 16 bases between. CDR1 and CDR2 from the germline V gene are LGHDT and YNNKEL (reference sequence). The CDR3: CASSQETLSQGEKLFF. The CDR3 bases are TGTGCCAGCAGCCAAGAAACGTTAAGCCAGGGGGAAAAACTGTTTTTT.

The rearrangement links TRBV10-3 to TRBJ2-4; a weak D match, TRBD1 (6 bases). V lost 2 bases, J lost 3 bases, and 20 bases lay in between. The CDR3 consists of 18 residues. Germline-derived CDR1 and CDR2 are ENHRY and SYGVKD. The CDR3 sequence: CAISEPDGAGDGKNIQYF. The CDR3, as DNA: TGTGCCATCAGTGAGCCCGACGGGGCAGGGGATGGCAAAAACATTCAGTACTTC.

The chain's CDR3 is CASSLGGSNTEAFF. The CDR3 region has the DNA TGTGCCAGCAGCTTAGGGGGCAGTAACACTGAAGCTTTCTTT. The chain couples TRBV7-9 to TRBJ1-1, with D possibly being TRBD1 (5 bases). Trimming cost V 1 base and J 2 bases, with 8 bases left between them. The CDR3 runs to 14 residues. CDR1 and CDR2 from the germline V gene are SEHNR and FQNEAQ (reference sequence).

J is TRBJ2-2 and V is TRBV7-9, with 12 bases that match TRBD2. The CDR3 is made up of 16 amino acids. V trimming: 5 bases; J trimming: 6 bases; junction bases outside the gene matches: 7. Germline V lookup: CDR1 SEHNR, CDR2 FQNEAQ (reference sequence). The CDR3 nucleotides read TGTGCCAGCAGCGACCTTCTAGCGGGAGGGCCCGGGGAGCTGTTTTTT. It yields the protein CASSDLLAGGPGELFF.

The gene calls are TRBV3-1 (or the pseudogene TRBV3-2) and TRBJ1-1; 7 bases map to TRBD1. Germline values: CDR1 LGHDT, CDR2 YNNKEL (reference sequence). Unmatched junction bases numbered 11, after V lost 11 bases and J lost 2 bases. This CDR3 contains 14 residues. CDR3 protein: CASKGTELNTEAFF. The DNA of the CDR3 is TGTGCCTCCAAAGGGACAGAGTTAAACACTGAAGCTTTCTTT.

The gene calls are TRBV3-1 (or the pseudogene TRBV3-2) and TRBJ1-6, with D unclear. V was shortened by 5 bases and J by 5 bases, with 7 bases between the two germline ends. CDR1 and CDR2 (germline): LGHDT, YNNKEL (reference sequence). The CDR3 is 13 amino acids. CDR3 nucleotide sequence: TGTGCCAGCAGCACTAGCCATAATTCACCCCTCCACTTT. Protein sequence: CASSTSHNSPLHF.

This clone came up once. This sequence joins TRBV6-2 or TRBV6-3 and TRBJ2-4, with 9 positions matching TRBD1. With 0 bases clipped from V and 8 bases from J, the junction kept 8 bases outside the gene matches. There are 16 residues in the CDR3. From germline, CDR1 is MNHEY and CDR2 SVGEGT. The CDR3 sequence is CASSYSRGQGKDIQYF. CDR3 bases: TGTGCCAGCAGTTACTCGCGGGGACAGGGAAAAGACATTCAGTACTTC.

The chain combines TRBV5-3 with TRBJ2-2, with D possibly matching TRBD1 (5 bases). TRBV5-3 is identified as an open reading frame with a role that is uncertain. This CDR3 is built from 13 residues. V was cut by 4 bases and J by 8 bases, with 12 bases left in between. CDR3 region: CARSIPRGGELFF. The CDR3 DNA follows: TGTGCCAGAAGCATACCTAGGGGAGGGGAGCTGTTTTTT.

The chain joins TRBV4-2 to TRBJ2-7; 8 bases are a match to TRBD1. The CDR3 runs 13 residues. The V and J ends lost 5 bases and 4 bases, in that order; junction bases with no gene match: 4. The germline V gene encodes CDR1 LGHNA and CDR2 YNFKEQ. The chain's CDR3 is CASSRDRTYEQYF. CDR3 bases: TGTGCCAGCAGCAGGGACAGGACTTACGAGCAGTACTTC.

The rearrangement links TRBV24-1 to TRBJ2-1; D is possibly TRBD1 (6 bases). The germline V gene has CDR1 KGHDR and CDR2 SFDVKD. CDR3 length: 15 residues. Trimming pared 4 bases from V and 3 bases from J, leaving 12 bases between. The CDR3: CATSDPRGFYNEQFF. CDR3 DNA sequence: TGTGCCACCAGTGACCCCAGGGGCTTCTACAATGAGCAGTTCTTC.